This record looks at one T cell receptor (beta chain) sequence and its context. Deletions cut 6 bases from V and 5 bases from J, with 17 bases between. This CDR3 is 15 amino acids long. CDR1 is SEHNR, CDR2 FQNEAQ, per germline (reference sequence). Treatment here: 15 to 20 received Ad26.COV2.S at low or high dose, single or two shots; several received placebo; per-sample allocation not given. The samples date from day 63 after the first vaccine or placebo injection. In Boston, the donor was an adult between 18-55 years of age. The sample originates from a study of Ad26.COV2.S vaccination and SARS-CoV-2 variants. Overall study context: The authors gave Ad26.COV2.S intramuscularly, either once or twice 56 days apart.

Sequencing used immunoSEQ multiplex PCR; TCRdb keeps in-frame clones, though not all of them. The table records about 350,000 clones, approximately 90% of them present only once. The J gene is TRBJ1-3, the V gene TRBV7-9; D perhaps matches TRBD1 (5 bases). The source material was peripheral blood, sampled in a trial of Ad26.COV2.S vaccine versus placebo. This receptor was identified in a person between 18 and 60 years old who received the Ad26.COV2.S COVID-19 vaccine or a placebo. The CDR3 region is CASSFTGTARNTIYF. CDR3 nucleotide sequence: TGTGCCAGCAGTTTTACCGGGACTGCAAGAAACACCATATATTTT.